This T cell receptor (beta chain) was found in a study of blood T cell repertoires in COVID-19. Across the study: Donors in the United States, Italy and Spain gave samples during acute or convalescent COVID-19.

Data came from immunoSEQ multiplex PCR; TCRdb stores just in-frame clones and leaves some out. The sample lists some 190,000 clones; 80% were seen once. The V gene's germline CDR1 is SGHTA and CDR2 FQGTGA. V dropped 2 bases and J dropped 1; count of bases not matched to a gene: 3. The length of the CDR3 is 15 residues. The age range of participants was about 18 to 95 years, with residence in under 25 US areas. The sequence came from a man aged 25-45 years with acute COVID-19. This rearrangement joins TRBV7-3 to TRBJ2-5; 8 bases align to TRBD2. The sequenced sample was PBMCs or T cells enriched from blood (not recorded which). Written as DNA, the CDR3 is TGTGCCAGCAGCTTAGCCAGCGGGGGCCAAGAGACCCAGTACTTC. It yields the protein CASSLASGGQETQYF.